The rows below give T cell receptor beta chains drawn from one sample of a study of T-cell memory formation after mild COVID-19. TCRdb reprocessed the 5' RACE reads via MiXCR and lists one record per CDR3 protein. The sample consists of hundreds of thousands of distinct CDR3 sequences, about a sixth of them appearing once. Sequencing was carried out using PBMCs or a T cell subset sorted from them (not recorded which). The receptor set was obtained from a man between 18 and 35 years old who had mild COVID-19 (a few samples of this study predate the infection). Cell type and time point are not known. The CDR3 runs from the conserved cysteine through the conserved F or W. The D gene is left open where the match is weak. Only part of the rows carry a size: once, few, many, or a class if the clone is expanded.

v_call: TRBV20-1; j_call: TRBJ2-3; d_call: TRBD2; clone_size: -; cdr3_nt: TGCAGTGCTATAAGCGGGGGGTCCGTTGATACGCAGTATTTT; cdr3_aa: CSAISGGSVDTQYF
v_call: TRBV20-1; j_call: TRBJ2-7; d_call: -; clone_size: few; cdr3_nt: TGCAGTGCCATGGAACACAGCTCCTACGAGCAGTACTTC; cdr3_aa: CSAMEHSSYEQYF
v_call: TRBV2; j_call: TRBJ2-4; d_call: -; clone_size: -; cdr3_nt: TGTGCCAGCGGAGGACAGAAAAACATTCAGTACTTC; cdr3_aa: CASGGQKNIQYF
v_call: TRBV9; j_call: TRBJ2-7; d_call: TRBD1; clone_size: many; cdr3_nt: TGTGCCAGCAGCGAGGGACAGACCTACGAGCAGTACTTC; cdr3_aa: CASSEGQTYEQYF
v_call: TRBV20-1; j_call: TRBJ2-5; d_call: -; clone_size: once; cdr3_nt: TGCAGTGCTAGATCTCTGGGAGAGACCCAGTACTTC; cdr3_aa: CSARSLGETQYF
v_call: TRBV7-2; j_call: TRBJ2-3; d_call: TRBD1; clone_size: few; cdr3_nt: TGTGCCAGCAGCTTACGAGACAGGGGGCCAGATACGCAGTATTTT; cdr3_aa: CASSLRDRGPDTQYF
v_call: TRBV28; j_call: TRBJ2-5; d_call: -; clone_size: few; cdr3_nt: TGTGCCAGCAGTTTCACAGGCGCCCAGGAGACCCAGTACTTC; cdr3_aa: CASSFTGAQETQYF
v_call: TRBV7-9; j_call: TRBJ2-7; d_call: -; clone_size: few; cdr3_nt: TGTGCCAGCAGAAACGCCAGCTACGAGCAGTACTTC; cdr3_aa: CASRNASYEQYF
v_call: TRBV18; j_call: TRBJ2-3; d_call: TRBD1; clone_size: few; cdr3_nt: TGTGCCAGCTCACCAGAGACAGGGGCAGATACGCAGTATTTT; cdr3_aa: CASSPETGADTQYF
v_call: TRBV5-1; j_call: TRBJ2-3; d_call: TRBD2; clone_size: -; cdr3_nt: TGCGCCAGCAGCCCTCTGACTAGCGGGGGATCAGATACGCAGTATTTT; cdr3_aa: CASSPLTSGGSDTQYF
v_call: TRBV7-2; j_call: TRBJ2-7; d_call: -; clone_size: many; cdr3_nt: TGTGCCAGCAGCTTAGTTGCGGTGGACTCCTACGAGCAGTACTTC; cdr3_aa: CASSLVAVDSYEQYF
v_call: TRBV24-1; j_call: TRBJ2-5; d_call: -; clone_size: few; cdr3_nt: TGTGCCACCAGTGAGGGAGGAGGGGTCCAAGAGACCCAGTACTTC; cdr3_aa: CATSEGGGVQETQYF
v_call: TRBV6-2/TRBV6-3; j_call: TRBJ2-1; d_call: -; clone_size: few; cdr3_nt: TGTGCCAGCAGCAGAAGCGGATCCTACAATGAGCAGTTCTTC; cdr3_aa: CASSRSGSYNEQFF
v_call: TRBV2; j_call: TRBJ2-3; d_call: -; clone_size: -; cdr3_nt: TGTGCCAGCGTGGACGGGTCAGATACGCAGTATTTT; cdr3_aa: CASVDGSDTQYF
v_call: TRBV20-1; j_call: TRBJ1-1; d_call: -; clone_size: -; cdr3_nt: TGCATGGCCAGACGGCAGAACACTGAAGCTTTCTTT; cdr3_aa: CMARRQNTEAFF
v_call: TRBV9; j_call: TRBJ1-5; d_call: -; clone_size: -; cdr3_nt: TGTGCCAGCAGCCCGGGGGTGGGGGCCAGCAATCAGCCCCAGCATTTT; cdr3_aa: CASSPGVGASNQPQHF
v_call: TRBV7-9; j_call: TRBJ1-1; d_call: -; clone_size: few; cdr3_nt: TGTGCCAGCAGCTTACCCCCTCCACGGAACACTGAAGCTTTCTTT; cdr3_aa: CASSLPPPRNTEAFF
v_call: TRBV6-5; j_call: TRBJ1-1; d_call: TRBD1; clone_size: -; cdr3_nt: TGTGCCAGCAGTCAGGACAGGGGGCGGGCTTTCTTT; cdr3_aa: CASSQDRGRAFF